What follows are 31 T cell receptor beta chains derived from one specimen sequenced in a study of blood T cell repertoires in COVID-19. Some clones are missing from TCRdb's copy, which holds only in-frame ones; the method was immunoSEQ multiplex PCR. The sample includes about 370,000 clones, 85% to 90% of them seen just once. Specimen: PBMCs or T cells enriched from blood (not recorded which). The receptor set was obtained from a man younger than 35 who had recovered from COVID-19.

This sequence joins TRBV29-1 and TRBJ1-2, with a weak D call TRBD1 (6 bases). Deletions cut 7 bases from V and 0 bases from J, with 18 bases between. Germline V gene data show CDR1 as SQVTM and CDR2 as ANQGSEA. This CDR3 contains 15 residues. The CDR3 coding sequence is TGCAGCGCTCGAGCAGGGGACGGCGCTAACTATGGCTACACCTTC. This codes for CSARAGDGANYGYTF. The full variable domain, with the rest looked up from reference TRBV29-1 and TRBJ1-2, is SAVISQKPSRDICQRGTSLTIQCQVDSQVTMMFWYRQQPGQSLTLIATANQGSEATYESGFVIDKFPISRPNLTFSTLTVSNMSPEDSSIYLCSARAGDGANYGYTFGSGTRLTVV.

The chain links TRBV7-2 to TRBJ1-6, with D hard to call. V lost 3 bases and J lost 5, with 11 bases in between. Germline V gives CDR1 SGHTA, CDR2 FQGNSA. The CDR3 runs to 15 residues. The CDR3 sequence is CASSFSGVNNSPLHF. The CDR3 DNA follows: TGTGCCAGCAGCTTCTCGGGAGTCAATAATTCACCCCTCCACTTT.

V gene TRBV28 combines with J gene TRBJ2-1; 13 nucleotides match TRBD2. In germline, CDR1 is MDHEN, CDR2 SYDVKM. Losses at the gene ends were 8 bases for V and 10 bases for J; bases not matched to a gene: 11. This CDR3 has 15 amino acids. The CDR3 bases are TGTGCCAGCTCTAGGCCCGGGACTAGCGGGAAGGAGCAGTTCTTC. It specifies CASSRPGTSGKEQFF.

V usage is TRBV2 and J usage is TRBJ1-2; 8 bases fit TRBD1. Trimming took 1 base from V and 8 from J; bases not matched to a gene: 3. CDR3 length: 13 residues. Germline-derived CDR1 and CDR2 are SNHLY and FYNNEI. CDR3 sequence reads: CASSEVPGGGYTF. CDR3 coding DNA: TGTGCCAGCAGTGAAGTTCCAGGGGGCGGCTACACCTTC.

The chain couples TRBV7-2 to TRBJ1-6; no clear D gene. The V gene's germline CDR1 is SGHTA and CDR2 FQGNSA. This CDR3 comprises 16 residues. With 6 bases removed from V and 0 bases from J, the gap between germline ends came to 12 bases. For the CDR3, the DNA is TGTGCCAGCAGTCTGAGGTGGAGCTCCTATAATTCACCCCTCCACTTT. Amino acids: CASSLRWSSYNSPLHF.

On this clone itself: A read error may produce the germline difference seen at one junction end. The genes are TRBV6-5 and TRBJ2-4, with D perhaps matching TRBD2 (5 bases). Germline CDR1 reads MNHEY; CDR2 reads SVGAGI. The CDR3 loop spans 13 amino acids. The CDR3 DNA reads as TGTGCCAGCAGAAGGACTTCCCAAAACACTCAGTACTTC. Translating gives CASRRTSQNTQYF.

V and J are TRBV7-6 and TRBJ1-2; 12 positions match TRBD1. With 5 bases clipped from V and 6 bases from J, the junction kept 19 bases outside the gene matches. This CDR3 contains 19 residues. CDR1 is SGHVS and CDR2 is FNYEAQ in the germline V gene. CDR3 residues: CASSPRYRDRGRILHGYTF. The CDR3, as DNA: TGTGCCAGCAGCCCCCGATACCGGGACAGGGGGCGAATTCTTCATGGCTACACCTTC.

This CDR3 reads CSVEDLPTTSTDTQYF. The CDR3 DNA reads as TGCAGCGTTGAAGATCTTCCGACTACTAGCACAGATACGCAGTATTTT. The chain carries TRBV29-1 and TRBJ2-3, with D perhaps TRBD2 (5 bases). Trimming took 0 bases from V and 0 from J, leaving 13 bases between them. CDR1 SQVTM and CDR2 ANQGSEA come from the germline V gene. The CDR3 covers 16 residues.

The CDR3 is CASSDSGGGGTDTQYF. As DNA, the CDR3 is TGTGCCAGCAGTGACTCGGGCGGGGGGGGCACAGATACGCAGTATTTT. The chain recombines TRBV6-4 with TRBJ2-3; 9 bases match TRBD2. CDR3 length: 16 residues. V shed 0 bases and J 1 base; nucleotides not matched to a gene: 2. The germline V gene has CDR1 MRHNA and CDR2 SNTAGT.

This chain connects TRBV2 to TRBJ1-1; 8 bases map to TRBD1. The CDR3 contains 16 residues. Germline-derived CDR1 and CDR2 are SNHLY and FYNNEI. V gave up 6 bases and J gave up 7 bases; unmatched junction bases: 16. This CDR3 reads CASSKSGGWVGSEAFF. For the CDR3, the DNA is TGTGCCAGCAGCAAATCAGGGGGCTGGGTCGGGAGTGAAGCTTTCTTT.

This clone was seen a handful of times. The chain employs TRBV5-1 and TRBJ2-2; 10 bases are a match to TRBD1. The germline gives CDR1 SGHRS, CDR2 YFSETQ. The length of the CDR3 is 20 residues. Trimming took 4 bases from V and 1 from J; bases not matched to a gene: 16. In DNA form, the CDR3 reads TGCGCCAGCAGCCGCACAAGGGGACAGGGGACCCGAATGAACACCGGGGAGCTGTTTTTT. Translation gives CASSRTRGQGTRMNTGELFF.

The table lists this clone with a few counts. The chain is built from TRBV19 and TRBJ1-2; 7 nucleotides agree with TRBD1. The junction had 8 bases not matched to a gene; V was cut back by 5 bases and J by 2 bases. This CDR3 region has 15 residues. Germline CDR1 is LNHDA and CDR2 is SQIVND (reference sequence). CDR3 coding DNA: TGTGCCAGTAGTGTCCCGAGACAGGGAAACTATGGCTACACCTTC. Translating it yields CASSVPRQGNYGYTF.

With respect to this clone: This sample also contains other DNA sequences that code for the same CDR3. This rearrangement joins TRBV9 to TRBJ2-7, with a possible D match to TRBD2 (7 bases). From germline, CDR1 is SGDLS and CDR2 YYNGEE. V shed 0 bases and J shed 2 bases, with 9 bases lying between them. There are 14 residues in the CDR3. This CDR3 is CASSVGGGTYEQYF. The CDR3 bases are TGTGCCAGCAGCGTAGGGGGGGGCACCTACGAGCAGTACTTC.

This clone was counted once. V is TRBV13 and J is TRBJ2-7, with 8 bases that match TRBD2. The germline gives CDR1 PRHDT, CDR2 FYEKMQ (reference sequence). CDR3 length equals 14 residues. Germline trimming cut 5 bases from V and 1 base from J; bases unmatched to any gene: 4. In DNA form, the CDR3 reads TGTGCCAGCAGCCCCGGGGGGGAGTCCTACGAGCAGTACTTC. It encodes CASSPGGESYEQYF.

The chain couples TRBV3-1 (or the pseudogene TRBV3-2) to TRBJ2-2; the match to TRBD2 covers 8 bases. With V trimmed by 0 bases and J by 5 bases, 8 bases remained unmatched. CDR1 LGHDT and CDR2 YNNKEL come from the germline V gene (reference sequence). This CDR3 is 17 amino acids long. In DNA form, the CDR3 reads TGTGCCAGCAGCCAAGATTCGGGCGGGAGGATTACCGGGGAGCTGTTTTTT. Protein sequence: CASSQDSGGRITGELFF.

The genes are TRBV10-1 and TRBJ2-1; D is perhaps TRBD1 (6 bases). The CDR3 contains 14 residues. Germline V gives CDR1 WNHNN, CDR2 SYGVQD (reference sequence). Trimming shortened V by 0 bases and J by 10 bases, and 13 bases separated the two germline ends. Here the CDR3 reads CASSESLGATEQFF. The DNA of the CDR3 is TGCGCCAGCAGTGAGTCATTGGGGGCTACGGAGCAGTTCTTC.

The V and J genes are TRBV7-8 and TRBJ2-7, with 11 bases fitting TRBD2. Losses at the gene ends were 5 bases for V and 2 bases for J; bases not matched to a gene: 5. Germline V gene data show CDR1 as SGHVS and CDR2 as FQNEAQ. The CDR3 totals 15 residues. CDR3 DNA: TGTGCCAGCAGCCGAGCTAGCGGGGGGCCCTACGAGCAGTACTTC. Translated, it gives CASSRASGGPYEQYF.

The chain joins TRBV7-9 to TRBJ1-5; no firm D call. The CDR3 has 14 residues. V lost 3 bases and J 6 bases, leaving 12 bases between the germline ends. Germline CDR1 and CDR2: SEHNR and FQNEAQ (reference sequence). The DNA of the CDR3 is TGTGCCAGCAGCTTTTGGGGAGGAGGTCAGCCCCAGCATTTT. Translating it yields CASSFWGGGQPQHF.

This rearrangement joins TRBV7-8 to TRBJ1-2; TRBD1 matches at 10 bases. V shed 5 bases and J 5 bases; nucleotides not matched to a gene: 8. The CDR3 is made up of 15 amino acids. Per germline, CDR1 SGHVS and CDR2 FQNEAQ. CDR3 sequence (DNA): TGTGCCAGCAGCCATCGACAGGGGGCAAAGTATGGCTACACCTTC. Its translation is CASSHRQGAKYGYTF.

The chain employs TRBV11-3 and TRBJ2-2; 8 bases align to TRBD1. The length of the CDR3 is 18 residues. V gave up 5 bases and J gave up 3 bases; unmatched junction bases: 14. Germline V gene data show CDR1 as SGHNT and CDR2 as YENEEA. CDR3 in DNA: TGTGCCAGCAGCCGAGGGGAGCCGGACAGGGATTACACCGGGGAGCTGTTTTTT. This sequence encodes CASSRGEPDRDYTGELFF.

This clone was counted only a few times. The V and J genes are TRBV30 and TRBJ1-2, with unresolved D. CDR1 and CDR2 from the germline V gene are GTSNPN and SVGIG (reference sequence). The CDR3 extends over 13 amino acids. The V and J ends lost 2 bases and 4 bases respectively, with 11 bases between them. CDR3 DNA sequence: TGTGCCTGGAGTCCCCGGGAAAGCTATGGCTACACCTTC. Protein: CAWSPRESYGYTF.

This chain uses TRBV9 with TRBJ2-1, with TRBD2 matching 9 bases. Germline-derived CDR1 and CDR2 are SGDLS and YYNGEE. This CDR3 is 15 amino acids long. Trimming took 4 bases from V and 8 from J; bases not matched to a gene: 10. The CDR3 spells CASSPSRAGGHEQFF. Here the CDR3 DNA reads TGTGCCAGCAGCCCCAGCCGAGCGGGGGGACATGAGCAGTTCTTC.

This chain links TRBV11-2 with TRBJ2-1, with 9 bases identical to TRBD2. V lost 4 bases and J lost 0; bases outside the gene matches: 7. The CDR3 is 17 amino acids. Germline CDR1 and CDR2: SGHAT and FQNNGV. CDR3 residues: CASSSPSGGSSYNEQFF. CDR3 sequence (DNA): TGTGCCAGCAGCTCTCCAAGCGGGGGGAGCTCCTACAATGAGCAGTTCTTC.

The J gene is TRBJ2-3, the V gene TRBV9; 8 nucleotides match TRBD2. CDR1 and CDR2 (germline): SGDLS, YYNGEE. The CDR3 is made up of 15 amino acids. V gave up 0 bases and J gave up 5 bases; unmatched junction bases: 5. CDR3 region: CASSVDGGALDTQYF. The CDR3 coding sequence is TGTGCCAGCAGCGTAGACGGGGGGGCTTTAGATACGCAGTATTTT.

V is TRBV12-5 and J is TRBJ2-3, with D unresolved. CDR1 and CDR2 from the germline V gene are LGHNT and FRNRAP. This CDR3 comprises 16 residues. Deletions cut 5 bases from V and 0 bases from J, with 15 bases between. CDR3 protein: CASGPPVSSSTDTQYF. The CDR3 DNA sequence: TGTGCTAGTGGTCCCCCCGTTTCCTCTAGCACAGATACGCAGTATTTT.

The chain uses TRBV19 and TRBJ2-1; 11 nucleotides agree with TRBD2. The V and J ends lost 6 bases and 0 bases, in that order; junction bases with no gene match: 10. Germline V CDR1 and CDR2: LNHDA, SQIVND (reference sequence). The CDR3 runs 18 residues. This CDR3 reads CASRRSSGGISSYNEQFF. In DNA, the CDR3 is TGTGCCAGTAGGAGGTCTAGCGGGGGGATAAGCTCCTACAATGAGCAGTTCTTC.

The chain combines TRBV19 with TRBJ1-2; 9 bases fit TRBD1. Trimming at V came to 3 bases and at J to 4 bases, leaving 9 bases not matched to a gene. Germline V gene data show CDR1 as LNHDA and CDR2 as SQIVND (reference sequence). CDR3 size: 16 residues. DNA of the CDR3: TGTGCCAGTAGTATCGGACAGGGGCGGCCGAGCTATGGCTACACCTTC. Amino acids: CASSIGQGRPSYGYTF. Variable domain in full (rest from reference TRBV19 and TRBJ1-2): DGGITQSPKYLFRKEGQNVTLSCEQNLNHDAMYWYRQDPGQGLRLIYYSQIVNDFQKGDIAEGYSVSREKKESFPLTVTSAQKNPTAFYLCASSIGQGRPSYGYTFGSGTRLTVV.

V is TRBV7-3 and J is TRBJ2-1, with 8 bases identical to TRBD2. Trimming took 6 bases from V and 5 from J; bases not matched to a gene: 6. This CDR3 spans 14 amino acids. Germline V gene lookup returns CDR1 SGHTA and CDR2 FQGTGA. The CDR3 sequence: CASSYSGTNNEQFF. CDR3 coding DNA: TGTGCCAGCAGTTATAGCGGGACGAACAATGAGCAGTTCTTC.

The V and J genes are TRBV3-1 (or the pseudogene TRBV3-2) and TRBJ2-1; 9 nucleotides match TRBD2. J was trimmed by 3 bases and V by 0 bases; bases with no gene match: 3. Germline-derived CDR1 and CDR2 are LGHDT and YNNKEL (reference sequence). The CDR3 has 16 amino acids. The CDR3 loop reads CASSQEAGGYYNEQFF. The CDR3 DNA sequence: TGTGCCAGCAGCCAAGAGGCGGGAGGGTACTACAATGAGCAGTTCTTC.

The chain carries TRBV19 and TRBJ2-7; 10 bases match TRBD2. CDR1 and CDR2 from the germline V gene are LNHDA and SQIVND (reference sequence). J gave up 3 bases and V 4 bases, and 3 bases lay outside the gene matches. There are 14 residues in the CDR3. CDR3 protein: CASSRASGSYEQYF. The CDR3 DNA reads as TGTGCCAGTAGTAGGGCTAGCGGGAGCTACGAGCAGTACTTC.

V usage is TRBV7-3 and J usage is TRBJ2-3, with TRBD2 matching 13 bases. Trimming cost V 5 bases and J 2 bases; bases outside gene matches: 19. This CDR3 spans 21 amino acids. Germline V CDR1 and CDR2: SGHTA, FQGTGA. In DNA, the CDR3 is TGTGCCAGCAGCCCAAGGACAGGAACGGGACTAGCGGGAAGGACCACAGATACGCAGTATTTT. Translating gives CASSPRTGTGLAGRTTDTQYF.